This T cell receptor (beta chain) came from a study of cytomegalovirus exposure and HLA in healthy donors. Concerning this clone: The antigen remains unidentified.

The V gene lost 5 bases and the J gene lost 8 bases, with 27 bases spanning the gap. This CDR3 comprises 16 residues. Germline V gene data show CDR1 as GTSNPN and CDR2 as SVGIG (reference sequence). Whole-study results and caveats: The authors later found TCR association rates varying by HLA locus, with DRB1 most and HLA-C fewest. Presence/absence analyses assumed roughly uniform sequencing depth across donors.

A multiplex PCR was run with 60 Vbeta primers and 13 Jbeta primers. Here immunoSEQ multiplex PCR was the method, and the copy in TCRdb shows in-frame clones only, minus some. This table holds about 200,000 clones, over 75% found once. Sequenced: PBMCs. The TCR originated in a girl aged 2 to 9 in good health and CMV-seronegative. The genes are TRBV30 and TRBJ1-2; weak D call: TRBD1 (6 bases). CDR3 protein: CAWAPRRQGIKGGYTF. The CDR3 DNA sequence: TGTGCCTGGGCTCCACGGCGGCAGGGGATAAAAGGAGGCTACACCTTC.